Presented here are 16 T cell receptor beta chains from one specimen sequenced in a study of monozygotic twins with inflammatory bowel disease. Reanalyzing the 5' RACE reads, TCRdb keeps one entry per CDR3 protein, without DNA. The sample includes 150,000 to 200,000 distinct CDR3 sequences. The sequenced sample consisted of blood. All receptors come from a human donor with ulcerative colitis or Crohn's disease, or a healthy co-twin of an affected twin (not recorded which).

The chain uses TRBV14 and TRBJ2-7; TCRdb indicates TRBD1, and absent DNA this call remains unverified. This CDR3 spans 14 amino acids. The V gene's germline CDR1 is SGHDN and CDR2 FVKESK. CDR3 region: CASSQTGTTHEQYF.

V usage is TRBV27 and J usage is TRBJ2-1; as DNA is missing, the TRBD2 call by TCRdb cannot be tested. CDR3 length equals 17 residues. Germline V gene lookup returns CDR1 MNHEY and CDR2 SMNVEV (reference sequence). CDR3 in amino acids: CVSSLISGIMSGNEQFF.

This chain uses TRBV10-3 with TRBJ2-5. This CDR3 comprises 11 residues. CDR1 is ENHRY, CDR2 SYGVKD, per germline. The CDR3 sequence: CATGQRETQYF.

The chain carries TRBV7-2 and TRBJ2-6; TCRdb's D call, TRBD1, is unchecked because there is no DNA. The CDR3 is 16 amino acids. Germline CDR1 is SGHTA and CDR2 is FQGNSA. The CDR3 loop is CASSLGAHSGANVLTF.

J is TRBJ2-1 and V is TRBV2; TCRdb picks TRBD2, but there is no DNA to check that call. The CDR3 has 15 residues. Germline CDR1 SNHLY, CDR2 FYNNEI. The CDR3 is CASNPLAGEHNEQFF.

The J gene is TRBJ2-7, the V gene TRBV12-3 or TRBV12-4; lacking DNA, the TRBD1 call made by TCRdb goes unchecked. CDR3 length: 12 amino acids. CDR3 loop: CASSPVPYEQYF.

This sequence joins TRBV28 and TRBJ2-7; TCRdb names TRBD1, which stays unverified in the absence of DNA. The CDR3 runs 13 residues. Per the germline V gene, CDR1 is MDHEN and CDR2 is SYDVKM. The CDR3 here is CASRRDSAYEQYF.

The gene calls are TRBV5-1 and TRBJ2-3; TCRdb picks TRBD1, but there is no DNA to check that call. The CDR3 length is 14 residues. The germline V gene encodes CDR1 SGHRS and CDR2 YFSETQ. The CDR3 sequence is CASSKTVLGDTQYF. The variable domain in full, completed from reference TRBV5-1 and TRBJ2-3, reads KAGVTQTPRYLIKTRGQQVTLSCSPISGHRSVSWYQQTPGQGLQFLFEYFSETQRNKGNFPGRFSGRQFSNSRSEMNVSTLELGDSALYLCASSKTVLGDTQYFGPGTRLTVL.

The rearrangement uses TRBV10-3 and TRBJ1-6; TCRdb calls TRBD1, which cannot be checked without DNA. CDR1 and CDR2 (germline): ENHRY, SYGVKD. The CDR3 is 12 residues long. The CDR3 is CASQQGNSPLHF.

The gene calls are TRBV24-1 and TRBJ2-1. The CDR3 loop spans 12 amino acids. CDR1 and CDR2 (germline): KGHDR, SFDVKD. CDR3: CATGQSYNEQFF.

The chain combines TRBV9 with TRBJ1-1. Germline assignment: CDR1 SGDLS and CDR2 YYNGEE. This CDR3 is 12 amino acids long. CDR3 residues: CASTPGNTEAFF.

CDR3: CASSPSTRVGEQYF. V gene TRBV18 combines with J gene TRBJ2-7; TCRdb's D gene call, TRBD2, goes unchecked for lack of DNA. CDR3 length: 14 residues. Germline V gives CDR1 KGHSH, CDR2 LQKENI.

CDR3 protein: CASSFTPLAPNTGELFF. The chain carries TRBV5-6 and TRBJ2-2. The CDR3 is made up of 17 amino acids. Germline assignment: CDR1 SGHDT and CDR2 YYEEEE.

The chain employs TRBV4-1 and TRBJ2-1; TCRdb lists TRBD2, though no DNA is available to test this call. This CDR3 is 16 amino acids long. Looked up from germline, CDR1 is MGHRA and CDR2 is YSYEKL. This CDR3 reads CASSQDPQGRWNEQFF.

V and J are TRBV19 and TRBJ1-1; TCRdb designates TRBD1, a call that cannot be tested without DNA. The CDR3 spans 15 residues. Looked up from germline, CDR1 is LNHDA and CDR2 is SQIVND (reference sequence). CDR3 residues: CASSIGTGANTEAFF.

The chain recombines TRBV10-3 with TRBJ2-1. There are 14 residues in the CDR3. The germline V gene encodes CDR1 ENHRY and CDR2 SYGVKD. CDR3 sequence reads: CAISQSERYNEQFF.